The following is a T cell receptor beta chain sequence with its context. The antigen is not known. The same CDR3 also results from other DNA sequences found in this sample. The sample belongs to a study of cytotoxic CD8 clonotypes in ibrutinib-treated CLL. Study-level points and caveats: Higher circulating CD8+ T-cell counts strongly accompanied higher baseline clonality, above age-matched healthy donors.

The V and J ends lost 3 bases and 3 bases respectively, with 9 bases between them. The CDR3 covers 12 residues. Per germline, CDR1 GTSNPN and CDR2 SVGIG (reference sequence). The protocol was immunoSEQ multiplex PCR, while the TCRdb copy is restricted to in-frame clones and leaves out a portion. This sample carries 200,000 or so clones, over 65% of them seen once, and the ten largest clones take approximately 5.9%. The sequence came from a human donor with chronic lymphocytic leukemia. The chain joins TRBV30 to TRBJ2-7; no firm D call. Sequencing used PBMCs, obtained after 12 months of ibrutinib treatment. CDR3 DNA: TGTGCCTGGAGCGTGTCAGGCTACGAGCAGTACTTC. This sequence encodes CAWSVSGYEQYF.